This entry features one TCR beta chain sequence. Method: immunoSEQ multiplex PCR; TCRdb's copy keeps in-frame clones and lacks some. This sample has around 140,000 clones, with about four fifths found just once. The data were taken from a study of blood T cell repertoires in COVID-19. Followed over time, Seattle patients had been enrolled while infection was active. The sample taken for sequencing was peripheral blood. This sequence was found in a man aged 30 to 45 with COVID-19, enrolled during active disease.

CDR3 residues: CATGTVSGNTIYF. DNA for the CDR3: TGTGCCACCGGGACAGTCTCTGGAAACACCATATATTTT. The genes are TRBV19 and TRBJ1-3; 7 bases agree with TRBD1. The CDR3 is 13 residues long. The germline V gene encodes CDR1 LNHDA and CDR2 SQIVND (reference sequence). Trimming at V came to 10 bases and at J to 0 bases, leaving 3 bases not matched to a gene.